This T cell receptor beta chain was retrieved from a study of T cells after posttransplantation cyclophosphamide. Whole-study findings and limits: Tissue-infiltrating T cells from skin or gut overlapped little with blood T cells. Recipient CMV seropositivity and CMV reactivation strongly tracked TRB clonality.

Sequencing used immunoSEQ multiplex PCR; TCRdb keeps in-frame clones, though not all of them. This repertoire holds approximately 26,000 clones, and none appear only once. On the day of bone marrow donation, the related graft donor provided peripheral blood. This clone was counted ten times or more. Its antigen is not known. Germline lookup yields CDR1 SGHNT and CDR2 YYREEE (reference sequence). The CDR3 sequence is 14 residues long. Trimming stripped 2 bases from V and 3 bases from J, with 11 bases between. This sequence joins TRBV5-4 and TRBJ1-2; possibly TRBD1 for D (6 bases). The source material was PBMCs. The receptor's source is a woman between 50 and 59 years old in good health, CMV-negative, and a related stem cell transplant donor. CDR3 DNA: TGTGCCAGCAGCTTTTCCGGACAGCACTATGGCTACACCTTC. Its protein is CASSFSGQHYGYTF.